This TCR beta chain was recovered during a study of graft-versus-host responses after intestinal transplantation (dated by TCRdb to the early 2020s). The study in broad terms: The transplants that recipients received were multivisceral, liver-intestinal, or isolated intestinal. A cohort of approximately 23 intestinal transplant recipients, including one retransplant, was enrolled, and a few patients lacking pretransplant specimens were excluded. Donor T cell macrochimerism was defined as a peak of at least 4% donor T cells among recipient peripheral blood mononuclear cells. Anti-thymocyte globulin induction was given to all recipients, followed by maintenance tacrolimus and steroids for two to four years. Graft-versus-host and host-versus-graft alloreactive T cell clones were tracked in the graft, circulation and bone marrow after intestinal transplantation using bulk TCR-beta CDR3 sequencing. Rather than being sequenced by the commercial service, samples from three later patients were sequenced in-house on an Illumina MiSeq and processed with MiXCR. Alloreactive clones were identified by sequencing pre-transplant mixed lymphocyte reaction products and comparing them with unstimulated pre-transplant donor and recipient T cells. Broader findings and caveats from the paper: In patients with donor T cell macrochimerism, the allografts had high GvH to HvG T cell clonal ratios. Peak levels of circulating GvH clones were associated with declines in HvG clones early after transplant. GvH clones were found in recipient bone marrow, and some of the GvH clones appeared earlier in ileal mucosa or blood, which is consistent with an intestinal mucosal origin. Conclusions were limited by the relatively low number and heterogeneity of intestinal transplant patients.

Library preparation employed the immunoSEQ multiplex PCR assay. For most patients, genomic DNA was isolated using the Qiagen DNeasy Blood and Tissue Kit and was shipped frozen to Adaptive Biotechnologies for TCR sequencing. For most patients, genomic DNA was subjected to high-throughput TCR-beta CDR3 sequencing by Adaptive Biotechnologies. As for the authors' bioinformatics: Adaptive's ImmunoSEQ software was the source of the TCR sequencing data for about 17 patients, while a few other patients were processed with MiXCR and VDJtools. CD4 versus CD8 sorting errors were corrected by removing sequences found in both subsets at a frequency ratio below 5:1. CDR3 nucleotide sequences shared between donor and recipient were removed because the origin of such sequences could not be assigned. To be classed as alloreactive, a clone needed at least 2-fold expansion over unstimulated cells and a minimum CFSE-low frequency of 0.002% (template counts) or 0.001% (read counts). Clones detected in sequenced pre-transplant spleen, lymph node, or MLR CFSE-low populations of the donor or recipient were defined as mappable. Cumulative frequency of alloreactive clones was calculated as a percentage of all sequences weighted by copy number. TCRdb took over this immuneACCESS table, retaining in-frame rearrangements with V and J assigned. Such tables are incomplete; in checked studies, under half of the missing clones stem from an unresolved V gene, and the remainder is unexplained. V and J calls and clone size come straight from that table; D and trimming were deduced from the DNA. The sample profile shows over 80,000 clones; just under 95% of them were found once. The leading ten clones occupy about 0.44% of the sample.

The germline V gene provides CDR1 MGHRA and CDR2 YSYEKL. CDR3 length: 13 amino acids, cysteine to phenylalanine. Only CDR3 DNA remains: 39 bases, in frame from the first base. Sample time point, as interpreted from the label and publication: cells obtained before transplantation from donor or recipient. CD3+CD4+ and CD3+CD8+ populations were FACS-sorted from unstimulated pre-transplant donor and recipient cells taken from spleen or lymph nodes. Details on this clone: Its antigen specificity is not known. One base away there is no much larger clone; base qualities are not given. Other DNA variants within this sample encode the same CDR3.

The sequence came from a human donor who was the organ donor for an intestinal transplant. Sequencing was performed on unstimulated CD8+ T cells sorted from spleen or lymph node cells, taken before transplant. The chain was built from TRBV4-1 and TRBJ2-5; no D gene call is confident. The DNA matches TRBJ2-7 better at its end, which makes the J call doubtful. The bases are TGCGCCAGCAGCCAAGATCCCACTTACGAGCAGTACTTC. Its translation reads: CASSQDPTYEQYF.